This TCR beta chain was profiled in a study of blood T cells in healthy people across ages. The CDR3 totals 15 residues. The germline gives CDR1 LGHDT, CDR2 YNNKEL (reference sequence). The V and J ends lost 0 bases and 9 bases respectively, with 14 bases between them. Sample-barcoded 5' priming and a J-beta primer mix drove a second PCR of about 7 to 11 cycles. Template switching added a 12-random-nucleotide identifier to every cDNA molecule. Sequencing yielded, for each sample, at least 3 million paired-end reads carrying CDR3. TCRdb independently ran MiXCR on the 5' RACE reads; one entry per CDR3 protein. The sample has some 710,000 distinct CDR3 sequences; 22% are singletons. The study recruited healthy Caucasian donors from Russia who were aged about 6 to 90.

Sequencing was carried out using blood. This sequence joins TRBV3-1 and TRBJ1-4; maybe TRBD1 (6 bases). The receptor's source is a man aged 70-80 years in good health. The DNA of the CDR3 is TGTGCCAGCAGCCAAGATCGCGACAGGACCAAAAAACTGTTTTTT. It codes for CASSQDRDRTKKLFF. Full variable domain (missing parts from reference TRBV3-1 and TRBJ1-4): DTAVSQTPKYLVTQMGNDKSIKCEQNLGHDTMYWYKQDSKKFLKIMFSYNNKELIINETVPNRFSPKSPDKAHLNLHINSLELGDSAVYFCASSQDRDRTKKLFFGSGTQLSVL.